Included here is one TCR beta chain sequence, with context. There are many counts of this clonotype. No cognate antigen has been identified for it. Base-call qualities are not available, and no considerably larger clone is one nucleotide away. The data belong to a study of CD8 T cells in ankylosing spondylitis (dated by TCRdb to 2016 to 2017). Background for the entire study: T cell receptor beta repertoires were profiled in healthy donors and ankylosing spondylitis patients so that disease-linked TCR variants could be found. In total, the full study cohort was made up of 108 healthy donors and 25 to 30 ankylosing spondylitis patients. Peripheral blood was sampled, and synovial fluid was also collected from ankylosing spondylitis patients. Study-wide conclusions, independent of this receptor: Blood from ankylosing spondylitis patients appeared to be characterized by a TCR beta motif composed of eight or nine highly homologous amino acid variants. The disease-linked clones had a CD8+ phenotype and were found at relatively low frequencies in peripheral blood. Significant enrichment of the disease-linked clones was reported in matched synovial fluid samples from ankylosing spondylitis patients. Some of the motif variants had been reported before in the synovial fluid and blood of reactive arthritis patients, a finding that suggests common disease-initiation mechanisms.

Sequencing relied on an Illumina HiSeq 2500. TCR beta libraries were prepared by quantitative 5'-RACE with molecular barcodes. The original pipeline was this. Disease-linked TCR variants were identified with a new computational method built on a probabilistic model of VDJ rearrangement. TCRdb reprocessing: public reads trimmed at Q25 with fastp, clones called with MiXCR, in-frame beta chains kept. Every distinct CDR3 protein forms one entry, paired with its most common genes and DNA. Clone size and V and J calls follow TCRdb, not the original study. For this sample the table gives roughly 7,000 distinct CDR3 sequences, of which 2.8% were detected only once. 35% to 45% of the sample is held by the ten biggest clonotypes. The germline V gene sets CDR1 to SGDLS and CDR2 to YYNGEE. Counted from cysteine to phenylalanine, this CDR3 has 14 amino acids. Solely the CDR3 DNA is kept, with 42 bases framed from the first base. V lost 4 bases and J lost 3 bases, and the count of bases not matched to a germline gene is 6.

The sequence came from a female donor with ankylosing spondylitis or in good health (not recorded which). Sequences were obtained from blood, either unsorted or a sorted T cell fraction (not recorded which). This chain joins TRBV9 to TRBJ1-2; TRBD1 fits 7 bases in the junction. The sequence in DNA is TGTGCCAGCAGCTCAAGGGACAGCTACTATGGCTACACCTTC. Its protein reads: CASSSRDSYYGYTF. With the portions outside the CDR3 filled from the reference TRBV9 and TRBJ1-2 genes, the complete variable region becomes DSGVTQTPKHLITATGQRVTLRCSPRSGDLSVYWYQQSLDQGLQFLIQYYNGEERAKGNILERFSAQQFPDLHSELNLSSLELGDSALYFCASSSRDSYYGYTFGSGTRLTVV.